The following is a TCR beta chain sequence with its context. CDR3 length: 15 amino acids. Germline trimming cut 5 bases from V and 0 bases from J; bases unmatched to any gene: 4. Per the germline V gene, CDR1 is MNHEY and CDR2 is SVGAGI. Source study methods: Estimation of nucleated cell counts relied on the amplification of reference gene primers. Sequenced by immunoSEQ multiplex PCR; TCRdb stores in-frame clones only, minus some. D and trimming come from the DNA, and the V and J calls and clone size come from that table. The sample holds over 150,000 clones, roughly nine tenths seen once. The data stem from a study of blood T cell repertoires in COVID-19. Study-level information: Researchers got acute and convalescent COVID-19 samples from the United States, Italy and Spain. Sample material is recorded as cDNA or gDNA derived from T cells, B-cell-depleted T cells, or PBMCs.

Input material: peripheral blood. This receptor was obtained from a man between 50 and 59 years old with acute or convalescent COVID-19. V is TRBV6-5 and J is TRBJ1-5; 7 nucleotides align to TRBD1. The CDR3 sequence: CASSKGAYSNQPQHF. The CDR3 DNA reads as TGTGCCAGCAGTAAGGGGGCTTATAGCAATCAGCCCCAGCATTTT.